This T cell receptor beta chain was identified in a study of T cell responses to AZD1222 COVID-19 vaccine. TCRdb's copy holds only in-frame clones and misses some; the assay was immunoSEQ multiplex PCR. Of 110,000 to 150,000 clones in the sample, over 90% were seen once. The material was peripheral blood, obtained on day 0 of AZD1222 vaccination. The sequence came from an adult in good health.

The CDR3 DNA reads TGCAGTGCCTTGAGGACTGAAGCTTTCTTT. This translates into CSALRTEAFF. The V gene is TRBV20-1, the J gene TRBJ1-1; no definite D call. The V end lost 6 bases, the J end lost 5 bases, and 7 bases lay between the germline ends. The CDR3 runs to 10 residues. The germline gives CDR1 DFQATT, CDR2 SNEGSKA (reference sequence).